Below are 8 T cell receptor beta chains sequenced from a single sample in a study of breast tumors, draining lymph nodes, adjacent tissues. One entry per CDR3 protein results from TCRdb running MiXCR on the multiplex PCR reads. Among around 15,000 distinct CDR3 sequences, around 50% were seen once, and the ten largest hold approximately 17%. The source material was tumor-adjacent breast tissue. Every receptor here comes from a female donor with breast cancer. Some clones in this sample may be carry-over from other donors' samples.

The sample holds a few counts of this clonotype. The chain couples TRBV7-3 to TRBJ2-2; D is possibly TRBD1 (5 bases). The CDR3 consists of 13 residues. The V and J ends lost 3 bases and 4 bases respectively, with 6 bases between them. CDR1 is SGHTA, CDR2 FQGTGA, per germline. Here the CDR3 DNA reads TGTGCCAGCAGCTTGCAGGGCACCGGGGAGCTGTTTTTT. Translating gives CASSLQGTGELFF.

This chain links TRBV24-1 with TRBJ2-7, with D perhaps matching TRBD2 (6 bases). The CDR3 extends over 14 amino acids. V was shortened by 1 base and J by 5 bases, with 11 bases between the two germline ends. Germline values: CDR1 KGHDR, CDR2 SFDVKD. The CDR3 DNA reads TGTGCCACCAGTGATTTCGGGGGTTCCAACGAGCAGTACTTC. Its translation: CATSDFGGSNEQYF.

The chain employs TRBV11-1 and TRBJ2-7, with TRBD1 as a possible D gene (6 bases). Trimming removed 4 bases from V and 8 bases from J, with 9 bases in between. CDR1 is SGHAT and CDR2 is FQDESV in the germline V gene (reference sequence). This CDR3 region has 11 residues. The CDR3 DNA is TGTGCCAGCAGCTACAGGGATCAGCAGTACTTC. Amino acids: CASSYRDQQYF.

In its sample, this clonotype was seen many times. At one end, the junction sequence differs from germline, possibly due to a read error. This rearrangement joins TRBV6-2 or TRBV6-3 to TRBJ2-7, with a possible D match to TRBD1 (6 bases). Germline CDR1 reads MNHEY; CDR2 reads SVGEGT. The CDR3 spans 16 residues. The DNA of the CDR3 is TGTGCCAGCAGTCACTCCTTTCGGGACATTTCCCACGAGCAGTACTTC. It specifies CASSHSFRDISHEQYF.

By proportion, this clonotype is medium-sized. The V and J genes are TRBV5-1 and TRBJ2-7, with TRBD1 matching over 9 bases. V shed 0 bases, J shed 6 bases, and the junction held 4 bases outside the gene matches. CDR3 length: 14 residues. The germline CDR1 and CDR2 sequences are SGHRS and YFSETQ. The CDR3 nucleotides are TGCGCCAGCAGCTTGGCGGGACAGGGAGGCGAGCAGTACTTC. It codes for CASSLAGQGGEQYF.

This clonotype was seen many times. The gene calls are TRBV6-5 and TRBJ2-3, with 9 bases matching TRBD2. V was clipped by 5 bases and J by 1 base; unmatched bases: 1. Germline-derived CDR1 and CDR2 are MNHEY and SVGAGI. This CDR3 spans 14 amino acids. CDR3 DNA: TGTGCCAGCAGTAGGACTAGCGGCACAGATACGCAGTATTTT. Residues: CASSRTSGTDTQYF.

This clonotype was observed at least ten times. The CDR3, as DNA: TGTGCCAGCAGCTTCGGCACAGGGAGTGAAGCTTTCTTT. Protein: CASSFGTGSEAFF. The chain is built from TRBV11-3 and TRBJ1-1; a possible D gene is TRBD1 (6 bases). Germline CDR1 and CDR2: SGHNT and YENEEA. The CDR3 contains 13 residues. Trimming left V 3 bases short and J 7 bases short, with 12 bases between. The full variable domain, in which reference TRBV11-3 and TRBJ1-1 provide the parts outside the CDR3, is EAGVVQSPRYKIIEKKQPVAFWCNPISGHNTLYWYLQNLGQGPELLIRYENEEAVDDSQLPKDRFSAERLKGVDSTLKIQPAELGDSAVYLCASSFGTGSEAFFGQGTRLTVV.

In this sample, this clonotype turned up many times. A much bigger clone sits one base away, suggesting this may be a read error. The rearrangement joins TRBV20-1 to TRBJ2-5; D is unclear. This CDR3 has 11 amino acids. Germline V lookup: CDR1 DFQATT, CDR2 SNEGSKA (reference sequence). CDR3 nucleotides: TGCAGTGCGGAACTACAAGAGACCCAGTCCTTC. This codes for CSAELQETQSF.